The 7 T cell receptor beta chains reported below all come from one sample, sequenced in a study of shared clonotypes between healthy human individuals. Using immunoSEQ multiplex PCR, the repertoire was profiled, and TCRdb retains in-frame clones only, with some absent. The sample includes approximately 2,300,000 clones, 80% to 95% seen only once; the top ten take approximately 0.39%. Sequenced sample: naive CD4+ T cells from PBMCs. As to subset: CD45RA+ positively selected. The receptors were gathered from a man younger than 35 in good health. Some clones in this sample may be carry-over from other donors' samples.

This chain connects TRBV9 to TRBJ2-7; D might be TRBD1 (5 bases). Germline assignment: CDR1 SGDLS and CDR2 YYNGEE. Trimming left V 2 bases short and J 5 bases short, with 11 bases between. The CDR3 is 13 residues long. CDR3 in amino acids: CASSVSPRDEQYF. The CDR3 DNA follows: TGTGCCAGCAGCGTGTCCCCCAGGGACGAGCAGTACTTC.

The chain combines TRBV5-6 with TRBJ2-7; tentatively, D is TRBD2 (6 bases). With 5 bases removed from V and 2 bases from J, the gap between germline ends came to 14 bases. CDR3 size: 14 residues. CDR1 is SGHDT, CDR2 YYEEEE, per germline. CDR3 nucleotide sequence: TGTGCCAGCAGTTTTAGCGGTATAACCTACGAGCAGTACTTC. This gives the protein CASSFSGITYEQYF.

This chain connects TRBV5-1 to TRBJ1-2, with 10 bases lining up with TRBD1. This CDR3 spans 15 amino acids. Germline CDR1 and CDR2: SGHRS and YFSETQ. After removal of 4 bases from V and 7 bases from J, the junction contained 10 bases not matched to a gene. The CDR3: CASSNRQGALGGYTF. CDR3 nucleotide sequence: TGCGCCAGCAGCAATCGACAGGGGGCTTTGGGTGGCTACACCTTC.

The rearrangement uses TRBV6-1 and TRBJ1-2; weak D call: TRBD1 (6 bases). Germline CDR1 is MNHNS and CDR2 is SASEGT. V was shortened by 3 bases and J by 8 bases, with 16 bases between the two germline ends. The CDR3 loop spans 14 amino acids. CDR3 nucleotide sequence: TGTGCCAGCAGTGAGGACAGTCGAAGAGGAGGCTACACCTTC. It yields the protein CASSEDSRRGGYTF.

The V gene is TRBV28, the J gene TRBJ1-2; D is unclear. This CDR3 is 15 amino acids long. Trimming removed 10 bases from V and 2 bases from J, with 20 bases in between. Germline V gives CDR1 MDHEN, CDR2 SYDVKM. The chain's CDR3 is CATNAPTGRNYGYTF. CDR3 DNA: TGTGCCACCAACGCCCCAACCGGACGAAACTATGGCTACACCTTC.

With regard to this clone: Within the sample, other DNA sequences also encode this same CDR3. V gene TRBV5-1 combines with J gene TRBJ1-1; D is perhaps TRBD1 (5 bases). Germline CDR1 reads SGHRS; CDR2 reads YFSETQ. V lost 1 base and J lost 8, with 9 bases in between. This CDR3 has 12 residues. CDR3 protein: CASSLSGTEAFF. CDR3 sequence (DNA): TGCGCCAGCAGCTTGTCCGGGACGGAAGCTTTCTTT.

Here the CDR3 reads CASSPGLAARLVDEQYF. DNA of the CDR3: TGCGCCAGCAGCCCCGGACTAGCGGCGCGCCTAGTCGACGAGCAGTACTTC. The gene calls are TRBV5-1 and TRBJ2-7; 10 nucleotides agree with TRBD2. The CDR3 is 17 amino acids. J was trimmed by 5 bases and V by 4 bases; bases with no gene match: 15. Germline CDR1 is SGHRS and CDR2 is YFSETQ.